Listed below are T cell receptor beta chains from one sample, sequenced in a study of Ad26.COV2.S vaccination and SARS-CoV-2 variants. Libraries were prepared by immunoSEQ multiplex PCR; TCRdb keeps only in-frame clonotypes and omits some of them. The sample includes 200,000 to 250,000 clones, around 87% of them seen just once. The sequencing here drew on peripheral blood, taken in a trial of Ad26.COV2.S vaccine versus placebo. The receptors come from a person between 18 and 60 years old who received the Ad26.COV2.S COVID-19 vaccine or a placebo. Each CDR3 is given with its conserved first and last residue. D genes are given only for firm matches. Size is stated for part of the rows, as once, few or many counts, or as a class when the clone is expanded.

clone_size: -; v_call: TRBV7-2; j_call: TRBJ2-7; d_call: TRBD2; cdr3_length: 16; cdr3_aa: CASSLRIAGGRNEQYF; cdr3_nt: TGTGCCAGCAGCTTAAGGATAGCGGGGGGGCGGAACGAGCAGTACTTC
clone_size: -; v_call: TRBV6-1; j_call: TRBJ1-2; d_call: -; cdr3_length: 14; cdr3_aa: CASSEFSGIYGYTF; cdr3_nt: TGTGCCAGCAGTGAATTTTCGGGAATCTATGGCTACACCTTC
clone_size: -; v_call: TRBV5-4; j_call: TRBJ2-1; d_call: TRBD2; cdr3_length: 16; cdr3_aa: CASRRTGTSGTDEQFF; cdr3_nt: TGTGCCAGCAGGAGGACCGGGACTAGCGGAACAGATGAGCAGTTCTTC
clone_size: -; v_call: TRBV4-3; j_call: TRBJ2-5; d_call: TRBD1; cdr3_length: 15; cdr3_aa: CASSRNRGSGETQYF; cdr3_nt: TGCGCCAGCAGCCGAAACAGGGGAAGTGGGGAGACCCAGTACTTC
clone_size: -; v_call: TRBV6-1; j_call: TRBJ1-3; d_call: -; cdr3_length: 15; cdr3_aa: CASSESTVGRNTIYF; cdr3_nt: TGTGCCAGCAGTGAAAGTACCGTCGGAAGAAACACCATATATTTT
clone_size: -; v_call: TRBV19; j_call: TRBJ1-1; d_call: -; cdr3_length: 14; cdr3_aa: CASSIGTLNTEAFF; cdr3_nt: TGTGCCAGTAGTATCGGGACTTTGAACACTGAAGCTTTCTTT
clone_size: -; v_call: TRBV7-2; j_call: TRBJ1-6; d_call: -; cdr3_length: 15; cdr3_aa: CASSSTRRILMPLHF; cdr3_nt: TGTGCCAGCAGCTCTACCAGACGGATCCTTATGCCCCTCCACTTT
clone_size: -; v_call: TRBV20-1; j_call: TRBJ2-5; d_call: TRBD2; cdr3_length: 17; cdr3_aa: CSASHSPSGGQQETQYF; cdr3_nt: TGCAGTGCTAGTCACTCTCCTAGCGGGGGCCAGCAAGAGACCCAGTACTTC
clone_size: -; v_call: TRBV7-9; j_call: TRBJ2-1; d_call: TRBD2; cdr3_length: 15; cdr3_aa: CASSNSGVSYNEQFF; cdr3_nt: TGTGCCAGCAGCAACAGCGGGGTGTCCTACAATGAGCAGTTCTTC
clone_size: -; v_call: TRBV18; j_call: TRBJ1-3; d_call: -; cdr3_length: 16; cdr3_aa: CASSPQGGSVGNTIYF; cdr3_nt: TGTGCCAGCTCACCACAGGGAGGCTCAGTGGGAAACACCATATATTTT
clone_size: -; v_call: TRBV5-1; j_call: TRBJ2-3; d_call: -; cdr3_length: 15; cdr3_aa: CASSLGWSGTDTQYF; cdr3_nt: TGCGCCAGCAGCTTGGGGTGGAGCGGCACAGATACGCAGTATTTT
clone_size: -; v_call: TRBV6-2/TRBV6-3; j_call: TRBJ2-3; d_call: -; cdr3_length: 15; cdr3_aa: CASSYRGDFSDTQYF; cdr3_nt: TGTGCCAGCAGTTACAGGGGGGACTTTTCAGATACGCAGTATTTT
clone_size: once; v_call: TRBV11-1; j_call: TRBJ1-4; d_call: -; cdr3_length: 13; cdr3_aa: CASSFGQNEKLFF; cdr3_nt: TGTGCCAGCAGCTTCGGACAGAATGAAAAACTGTTTTTT
clone_size: few; v_call: TRBV5-4; j_call: TRBJ1-5; d_call: -; cdr3_length: 15; cdr3_aa: CASSLGPGDNQPQHF; cdr3_nt: TGTGCCAGCAGCTTGGGGCCCGGGGACAATCAGCCCCAGCATTTT
clone_size: -; v_call: TRBV27; j_call: TRBJ1-2; d_call: -; cdr3_length: 13; cdr3_aa: CASSVTGNYGYTF; cdr3_nt: TGTGCCAGCAGTGTCACAGGGAACTATGGCTACACCTTC
clone_size: -; v_call: TRBV7-2; j_call: TRBJ1-4; d_call: -; cdr3_length: 14; cdr3_aa: CASSPLRGNEKLFF; cdr3_nt: TGTGCCAGCAGCCCCTTAAGGGGGAATGAAAAACTGTTTTTT
clone_size: -; v_call: TRBV10-1; j_call: TRBJ1-2; d_call: -; cdr3_length: 14; cdr3_aa: CASERLEVNYGYTF; cdr3_nt: TGCGCCAGCGAAAGGTTGGAAGTGAACTATGGCTACACCTTC
clone_size: -; v_call: TRBV28; j_call: TRBJ2-3; d_call: -; cdr3_length: 21; cdr3_aa: CASSMGQGPRYAVFWPHTQYF; cdr3_nt: -
clone_size: -; v_call: TRBV5-4; j_call: TRBJ1-2; d_call: -; cdr3_length: 12; cdr3_aa: CASSLGPRVGTF; cdr3_nt: TGTGCCAGCAGCTTAGGACCGCGGGTAGGCACCTTC
clone_size: -; v_call: TRBV5-4; j_call: TRBJ2-5; d_call: TRBD2; cdr3_length: 15; cdr3_aa: CASSWGGTSKETQYF; cdr3_nt: TGTGCCAGCAGCTGGGGCGGGACTAGCAAAGAGACCCAGTACTTC
clone_size: -; v_call: TRBV4-3; j_call: TRBJ2-7; d_call: -; cdr3_length: 16; cdr3_aa: CASSQESGGIGYEQYF; cdr3_nt: TGCGCCAGCAGCCAAGAGTCCGGAGGGATAGGCTACGAGCAGTACTTC
clone_size: -; v_call: TRBV21-1; j_call: TRBJ1-2; d_call: -; cdr3_length: 16; cdr3_aa: CASSHGGEGINYGYTF; cdr3_nt: TGTGCCAGCAGCCATGGTGGGGAGGGGATAAACTATGGCTACACCTTC
clone_size: -; v_call: TRBV5-1; j_call: TRBJ1-1; d_call: -; cdr3_length: 15; cdr3_aa: CASSLSPQANTEAFF; cdr3_nt: TGCGCCAGCAGCTTGTCTCCGCAGGCGAACACTGAAGCTTTCTTT
clone_size: -; v_call: TRBV5-4; j_call: TRBJ1-1; d_call: -; cdr3_length: 13; cdr3_aa: CASSSTLFTEAFF; cdr3_nt: TGTGCCAGCAGCTCCACCCTTTTCACTGAAGCTTTCTTT
clone_size: -; v_call: TRBV28; j_call: TRBJ2-1; d_call: TRBD2; cdr3_length: 15; cdr3_aa: CASSLLAGGYNEQFF; cdr3_nt: TGTGCCAGCAGCCTACTAGCGGGGGGATACAATGAGCAGTTCTTC
clone_size: -; v_call: TRBV30; j_call: TRBJ2-7; d_call: -; cdr3_length: 11; cdr3_aa: CAWMNLKEQYF; cdr3_nt: TGTGCCTGGATGAACCTAAAGGAGCAGTACTTC
clone_size: -; v_call: TRBV6-7; j_call: TRBJ2-7; d_call: TRBD1; cdr3_length: 13; cdr3_aa: CASRGQGRNEQYF; cdr3_nt: TGTGCCAGCAGGGGACAGGGCCGCAACGAGCAGTACTTC
clone_size: few; v_call: TRBV18; j_call: TRBJ2-7; d_call: TRBD2; cdr3_length: 17; cdr3_aa: CASSPRGPSGSSYEQYF; cdr3_nt: TGTGCCAGCTCACCACGAGGTCCGAGCGGGAGCTCCTACGAGCAGTACTTC
clone_size: once; v_call: TRBV7-9; j_call: TRBJ2-7; d_call: -; cdr3_length: 14; cdr3_aa: CASSLAGRAHEQYF; cdr3_nt: TGTGCCAGCAGCTTGGCGGGACGCGCCCACGAGCAGTACTTC
clone_size: -; v_call: TRBV4-3; j_call: TRBJ1-2; d_call: -; cdr3_length: 14; cdr3_aa: CASSQDTRNDGYTF; cdr3_nt: TGCGCCAGCAGCCAAGATACCCGAAACGATGGCTACACCTTC
clone_size: -; v_call: TRBV28; j_call: TRBJ1-1; d_call: TRBD1; cdr3_length: 16; cdr3_aa: CASSLPLPNRGPSAFF; cdr3_nt: TGTGCCAGCAGTTTACCCCTCCCCAACAGGGGACCTTCAGCTTTCTTT
clone_size: -; v_call: TRBV12-3/TRBV12-4; j_call: TRBJ1-5; d_call: TRBD1; cdr3_length: 13; cdr3_aa: CASSARGAQPQHF; cdr3_nt: TGTGCCAGCAGTGCCAGGGGGGCGCAGCCCCAGCATTTT
clone_size: -; v_call: TRBV10-3; j_call: TRBJ2-3; d_call: TRBD2; cdr3_length: 15; cdr3_aa: CAINGLADSTDTQYF; cdr3_nt: TGTGCCATCAACGGACTAGCGGACAGCACAGATACGCAGTATTTT
clone_size: -; v_call: TRBV6-2/TRBV6-3; j_call: TRBJ2-1; d_call: -; cdr3_length: 14; cdr3_aa: CASSGGRSYNEQFF; cdr3_nt: TGTGCCAGCAGTGGGGGGCGGTCCTACAATGAGCAGTTCTTC
clone_size: -; v_call: TRBV7-2; j_call: TRBJ2-5; d_call: TRBD1; cdr3_length: 17; cdr3_aa: CASSLGGQWYSGETQYF; cdr3_nt: TGTGCCAGCAGCTTAGGGGGACAGTGGTATTCCGGGGAGACCCAGTACTTC
clone_size: -; v_call: TRBV9; j_call: TRBJ1-2; d_call: -; cdr3_length: 12; cdr3_aa: CASRKIDYGYTF; cdr3_nt: TGTGCCAGCAGGAAAATCGACTATGGCTACACCTTC
clone_size: -; v_call: TRBV7-9; j_call: TRBJ1-3; d_call: TRBD1; cdr3_length: 17; cdr3_aa: CASSLGTGDSPGNTIYF; cdr3_nt: TGTGCCAGCAGCTTAGGAACAGGGGACAGCCCTGGAAACACCATATATTTT
clone_size: -; v_call: TRBV3-1/TRBV3-2; j_call: TRBJ2-5; d_call: -; cdr3_length: 13; cdr3_aa: CASSSWYQETQYF; cdr3_nt: TGTGCCAGCAGCTCCTGGTACCAAGAGACCCAGTACTTC
clone_size: -; v_call: TRBV4-3; j_call: TRBJ1-2; d_call: TRBD1; cdr3_length: 15; cdr3_aa: CASSQDGTGIRGYTF; cdr3_nt: TGCGCCAGCAGCCAAGATGGGACAGGGATTCGTGGCTACACCTTC
clone_size: -; v_call: TRBV28; j_call: TRBJ2-5; d_call: TRBD1; cdr3_length: 15; cdr3_aa: CASSLWGTGKETQYF; cdr3_nt: TGTGCCAGCAGTTTATGGGGGACAGGGAAAGAGACCCAGTACTTC
clone_size: -; v_call: TRBV5-1; j_call: TRBJ1-1; d_call: -; cdr3_length: 15; cdr3_aa: CASSLDGLVGTEAFF; cdr3_nt: TGCGCCAGCAGCTTGGATGGGCTTGTGGGAACTGAAGCTTTCTTT
clone_size: -; v_call: TRBV14; j_call: TRBJ2-5; d_call: TRBD2; cdr3_length: 17; cdr3_aa: CASSQDGRDEGQETQYF; cdr3_nt: TGTGCCAGCAGCCAAGATGGGAGGGATGAGGGCCAAGAGACCCAGTACTTC
clone_size: -; v_call: TRBV7-2; j_call: TRBJ2-7; d_call: TRBD2; cdr3_length: 15; cdr3_aa: CASSLAGTSSYEQYF; cdr3_nt: TGTGCCAGCAGCTTAGCCGGGACTAGCTCCTACGAGCAGTACTTC
clone_size: -; v_call: TRBV30; j_call: TRBJ2-1; d_call: TRBD1; cdr3_length: 12; cdr3_aa: CAWSRGGHEQFF; cdr3_nt: TGTGCCTGGAGTCGAGGGGGCCATGAGCAGTTCTTC
clone_size: -; v_call: TRBV5-1; j_call: TRBJ1-2; d_call: TRBD1; cdr3_length: 15; cdr3_aa: CASSLVGDRNYGYTF; cdr3_nt: TGCGCCAGCAGCTTGGTGGGGGACAGGAACTATGGCTACACCTTC
clone_size: -; v_call: TRBV7-9; j_call: TRBJ2-3; d_call: TRBD2; cdr3_length: 14; cdr3_aa: CASSFGDYQDTQYF; cdr3_nt: TGTGCCAGCAGCTTCGGGGACTACCAAGATACGCAGTATTTT
clone_size: once; v_call: TRBV21-1; j_call: TRBJ2-3; d_call: -; cdr3_length: 14; cdr3_aa: CASSDVDRGGTQYF; cdr3_nt: TGTGCCAGCAGCGACGTCGACAGGGGAGGTACGCAGTATTTT
clone_size: -; v_call: TRBV28; j_call: TRBJ1-1; d_call: TRBD1; cdr3_length: 17; cdr3_aa: CASSLGTDREGSAEAFF; cdr3_nt: TGTGCCAGCAGTTTGGGGACCGACAGGGAGGGTTCGGCTGAAGCTTTCTTT
clone_size: -; v_call: TRBV4-1; j_call: TRBJ1-2; d_call: -; cdr3_length: 13; cdr3_aa: CASSQEESYGYTF; cdr3_nt: TGCGCCAGCAGCCAAGAAGAAAGCTATGGCTACACCTTC
clone_size: once; v_call: TRBV7-6; j_call: TRBJ2-7; d_call: -; cdr3_length: 16; cdr3_aa: CASSLGSRGASYEQYF; cdr3_nt: TGTGCCAGCAGCTTAGGGAGCAGGGGAGCCTCCTACGAGCAGTACTTC
clone_size: -; v_call: TRBV9; j_call: TRBJ2-6; d_call: -; cdr3_length: 18; cdr3_aa: CASSVARQGISGANVLTF; cdr3_nt: TGTGCCAGCAGCGTAGCTAGGCAGGGCATCTCTGGGGCCAACGTCCTGACTTTC
clone_size: -; v_call: TRBV7-8; j_call: TRBJ1-6; d_call: -; cdr3_length: 20; cdr3_aa: CASSLDVAGAKSSYNSPLHF; cdr3_nt: TGTGCCAGCAGCTTAGACGTGGCAGGGGCTAAAAGCTCCTATAATTCACCCCTCCACTTT
clone_size: -; v_call: TRBV27; j_call: TRBJ2-5; d_call: -; cdr3_length: 11; cdr3_aa: CASSFEETQYF; cdr3_nt: TGTGCCAGCAGTTTTGAAGAGACCCAGTACTTC
clone_size: -; v_call: TRBV30; j_call: TRBJ2-2; d_call: -; cdr3_length: 14; cdr3_aa: CAWSERLRTGELFF; cdr3_nt: TGTGCCTGGAGTGAACGCCTGCGCACCGGGGAGCTGTTTTTT
clone_size: -; v_call: TRBV5-1; j_call: TRBJ2-1; d_call: TRBD1; cdr3_length: 15; cdr3_aa: CASSLNARGWDEQFF; cdr3_nt: TGCGCCAGCAGCTTGAATGCCAGGGGGTGGGATGAGCAGTTCTTC
clone_size: few; v_call: TRBV12-3/TRBV12-4; j_call: TRBJ1-2; d_call: -; cdr3_length: 13; cdr3_aa: CASSLVQNYGYTF; cdr3_nt: TGTGCCAGCAGTTTAGTACAGAACTATGGCTACACCTTC
clone_size: -; v_call: TRBV9; j_call: TRBJ2-1; d_call: TRBD1; cdr3_length: 15; cdr3_aa: CASSSGGQSYNEQFF; cdr3_nt: TGTGCCAGCAGCTCAGGGGGACAGAGCTACAATGAGCAGTTCTTC